This T cell receptor beta chain was sequenced during a study of cytomegalovirus exposure and HLA in healthy donors. Study-level background: According to later analysis, the same platform produced the roughly 120 validation and under 700 first-cohort repertoires.

The donors were in the approximately 120-subject validation cohort; that cohort was separate from the roughly 700-subject first cohort. Of note for this clone: The antigen remains undetermined.

CDR3 size: 13 residues. Trimming removed 6 bases at V and 5 bases at J, with 10 bases between. CDR1 and CDR2 from the germline V gene are SNHLY and FYNNEI. The repertoire was sequenced with immunoSEQ multiplex PCR; TCRdb's copy has only in-frame clones and lacks some. The top ten clones hold approximately 2.1% of a sample with 150,000 to 200,000 clones, about 86% of them seen once. Study-level points and caveats: According to the study, around 180 TCR beta chains were cytomegalovirus-associated.

V and J are TRBV2 and TRBJ2-2; possibly TRBD2 for D (6 bases). The source of this sequence is a woman in her late teens or twenties in good health and CMV-seronegative. The sequenced sample was PBMCs. This CDR3 reads CASRGGLTGELFF. The CDR3 nucleotides are TGTGCCAGCAGGGGAGGACTAACCGGGGAGCTGTTTTTT.